This T cell receptor (beta chain) was captured in a study of OX40 agonist ivuxolimab in advanced cancers. Overall study context: All patients had ivuxolimab intravenously every 2 weeks at 0.01 to 10 mg/kg.

Blood draws occurred at baseline, cycle 4 day 1, and cycle 7 day 1. The data were produced by immunoSEQ multiplex PCR, yet TCRdb's version contains in-frame clones alone and is incomplete. The data contain around 80,000 clones, approximately 90% of them singletons. CDR1 is GTSNPN, CDR2 SVGIG, per germline (reference sequence). The length of the CDR3 is 13 residues. The V and J ends lost 7 bases and 3 bases respectively, with 13 bases between them. In its sample, this clone was seen a few times. Sequencing used CD4+ or CD8+ T cells sorted from blood, obtained in a trial of the OX40 agonist ivuxolimab. This clonotype was sampled from an adult with an advanced solid tumor such as melanoma, head and neck, liver or kidney cancer. The chain employs TRBV30 and TRBJ1-5, with no clear D. The CDR3, as DNA: TGTGCCTCCGCGGGAGGGAACAATCAGCCCCAGCATTTT. Amino acid sequence: CASAGGNNQPQHF.